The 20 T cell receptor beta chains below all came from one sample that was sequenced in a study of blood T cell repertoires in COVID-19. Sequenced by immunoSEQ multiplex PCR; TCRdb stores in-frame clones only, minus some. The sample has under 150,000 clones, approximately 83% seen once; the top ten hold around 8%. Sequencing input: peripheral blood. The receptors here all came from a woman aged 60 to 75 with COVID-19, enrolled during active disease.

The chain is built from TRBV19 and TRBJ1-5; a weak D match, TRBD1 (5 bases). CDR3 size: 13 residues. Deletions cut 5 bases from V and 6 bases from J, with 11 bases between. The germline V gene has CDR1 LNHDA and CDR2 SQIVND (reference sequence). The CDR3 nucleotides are TGTGCCAGTAGTCAGGGTTATGGTCAGCCCCAGCATTTT. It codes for CASSQGYGQPQHF.

As DNA, the CDR3 is TGTGCCAGCAGCCAAGTAACAGGGGTCTATAATTCACCCCTCCACTTT. Residues: CASSQVTGVYNSPLHF. V usage is TRBV3-1 (or the pseudogene TRBV3-2) and J usage is TRBJ1-6; the match to TRBD1 covers 7 bases. Germline loops: CDR1 LGHDT, CDR2 YNNKEL (reference sequence). The CDR3 spans 16 residues. V dropped 1 base and J dropped 3; count of bases not matched to a gene: 3.

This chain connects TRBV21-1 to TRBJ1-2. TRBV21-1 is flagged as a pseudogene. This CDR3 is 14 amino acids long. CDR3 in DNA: TGTGCCAGCCTTCCGTCGGTGTTTAACTATGGCTACACCTTC. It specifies CASLPSVFNYGYTF.

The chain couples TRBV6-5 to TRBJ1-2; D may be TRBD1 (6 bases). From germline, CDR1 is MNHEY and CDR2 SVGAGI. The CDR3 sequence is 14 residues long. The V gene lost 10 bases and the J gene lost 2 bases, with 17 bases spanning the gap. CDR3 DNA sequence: TGTGCCACCTCCAAGGACAGAGGAAACTATGGCTACACCTTC. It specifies CATSKDRGNYGYTF.

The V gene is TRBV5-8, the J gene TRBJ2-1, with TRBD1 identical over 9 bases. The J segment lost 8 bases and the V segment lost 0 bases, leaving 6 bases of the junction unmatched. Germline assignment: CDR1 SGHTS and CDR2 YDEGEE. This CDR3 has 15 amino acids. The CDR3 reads CASSLDRGQFYEQFF. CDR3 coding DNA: TGTGCCAGCAGCTTGGACAGGGGGCAATTTTATGAGCAGTTCTTC.

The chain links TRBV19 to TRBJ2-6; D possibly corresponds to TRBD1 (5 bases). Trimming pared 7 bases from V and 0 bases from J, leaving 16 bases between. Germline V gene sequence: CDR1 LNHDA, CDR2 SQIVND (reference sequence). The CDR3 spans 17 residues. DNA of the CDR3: TGTGCCAGTACCTCGAGACAGTCACCCTCTGGGGCCAACGTCCTGACTTTC. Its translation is CASTSRQSPSGANVLTF.

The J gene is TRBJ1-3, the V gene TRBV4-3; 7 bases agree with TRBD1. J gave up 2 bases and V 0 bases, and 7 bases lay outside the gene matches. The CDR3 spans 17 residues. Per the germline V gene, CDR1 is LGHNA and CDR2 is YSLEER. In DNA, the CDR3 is TGCGCCAGCAGCCAAGATGGCACAACAGGGGCTGGAAACACCATATATTTT. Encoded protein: CASSQDGTTGAGNTIYF.

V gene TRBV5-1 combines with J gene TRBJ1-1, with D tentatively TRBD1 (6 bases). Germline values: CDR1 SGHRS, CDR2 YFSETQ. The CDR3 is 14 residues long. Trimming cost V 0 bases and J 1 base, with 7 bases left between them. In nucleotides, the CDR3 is TGCGCCAGCAGCTTGGCAGGGGAGAACACTGAAGCTTTCTTT. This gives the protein CASSLAGENTEAFF.

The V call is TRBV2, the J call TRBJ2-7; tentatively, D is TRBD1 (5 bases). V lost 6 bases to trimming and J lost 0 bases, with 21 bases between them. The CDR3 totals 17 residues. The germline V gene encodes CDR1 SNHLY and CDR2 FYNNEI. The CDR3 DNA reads TGTGCCAGCAGCTCGACTCACTTCGACAGTTACTCCTACGAGCAGTACTTC. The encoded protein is CASSSTHFDSYSYEQYF. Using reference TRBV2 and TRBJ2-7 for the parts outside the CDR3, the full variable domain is EPEVTQTPSHQVTQMGQEVILRCVPISNHLYFYWYRQILGQKVEFLVSFYNNEISEKSEIFDDQFSVERPDGSNFTLKIRSTKLEDSAMYFCASSSTHFDSYSYEQYFGPGTRLTVT.

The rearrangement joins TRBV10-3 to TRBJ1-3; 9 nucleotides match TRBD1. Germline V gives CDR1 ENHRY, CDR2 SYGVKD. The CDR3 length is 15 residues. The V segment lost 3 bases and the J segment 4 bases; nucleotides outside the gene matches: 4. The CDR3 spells CAISEGDREGNTIYF. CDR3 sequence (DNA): TGTGCCATCAGTGAAGGGGACAGGGAGGGAAACACCATATATTTT.

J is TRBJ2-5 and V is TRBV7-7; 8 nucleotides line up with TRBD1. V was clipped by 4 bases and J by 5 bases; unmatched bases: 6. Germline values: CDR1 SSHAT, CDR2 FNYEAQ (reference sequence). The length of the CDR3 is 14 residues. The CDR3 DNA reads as TGTGCCAGCAGCTCGACAGGGGTGGACGAGACCCAGTACTTC. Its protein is CASSSTGVDETQYF.

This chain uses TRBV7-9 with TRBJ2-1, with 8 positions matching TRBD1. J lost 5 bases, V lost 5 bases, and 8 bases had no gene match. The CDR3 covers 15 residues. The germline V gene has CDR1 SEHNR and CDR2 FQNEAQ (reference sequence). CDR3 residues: CASSRPGQGDNEQFF. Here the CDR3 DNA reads TGTGCCAGCAGCCGACCAGGACAGGGTGACAATGAGCAGTTCTTC.

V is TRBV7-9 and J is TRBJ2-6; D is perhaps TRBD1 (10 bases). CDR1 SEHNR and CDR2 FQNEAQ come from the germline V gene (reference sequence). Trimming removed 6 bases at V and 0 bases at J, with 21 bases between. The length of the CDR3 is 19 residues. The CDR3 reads CASSSSGGTGDSGANVLTF. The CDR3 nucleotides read TGTGCCAGCAGTTCCAGCGGGGGGACAGGGGACTCTGGGGCCAACGTCCTGACTTTC.

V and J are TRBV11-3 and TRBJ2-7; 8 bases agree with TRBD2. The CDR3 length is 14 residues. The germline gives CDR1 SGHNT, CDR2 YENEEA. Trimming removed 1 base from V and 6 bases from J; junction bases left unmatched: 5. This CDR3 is CASSLGVAGSEQYF. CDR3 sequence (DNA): TGTGCCAGCAGCTTAGGGGTAGCGGGGTCCGAGCAGTACTTC.

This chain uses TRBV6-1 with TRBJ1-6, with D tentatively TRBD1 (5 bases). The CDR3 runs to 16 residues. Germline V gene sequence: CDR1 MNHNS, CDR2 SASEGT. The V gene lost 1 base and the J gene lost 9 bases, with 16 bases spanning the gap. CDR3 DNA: TGTGCCAGCAGTGAAGGCTGGCAGGGTCTGGGTTCACCCCTCCACTTT. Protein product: CASSEGWQGLGSPLHF.

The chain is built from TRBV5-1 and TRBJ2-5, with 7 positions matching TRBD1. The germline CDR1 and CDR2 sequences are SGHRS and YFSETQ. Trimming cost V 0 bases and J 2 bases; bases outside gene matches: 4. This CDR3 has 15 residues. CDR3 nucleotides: TGCGCCAGCAGCTTGGCCAGGGACAGACAAGAGACCCAGTACTTC. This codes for CASSLARDRQETQYF. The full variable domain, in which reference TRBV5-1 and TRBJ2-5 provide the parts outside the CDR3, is KAGVTQTPRYLIKTRGQQVTLSCSPISGHRSVSWYQQTPGQGLQFLFEYFSETQRNKGNFPGRFSGRQFSNSRSEMNVSTLELGDSALYLCASSLARDRQETQYFGPGTRLLVL.

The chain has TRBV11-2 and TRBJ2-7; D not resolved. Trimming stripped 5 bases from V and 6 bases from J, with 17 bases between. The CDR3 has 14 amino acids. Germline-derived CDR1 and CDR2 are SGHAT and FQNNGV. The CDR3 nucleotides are TGTGCCAGCAGCCCCACCCTCCACACGGGCGAGCAGTACTTC. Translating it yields CASSPTLHTGEQYF. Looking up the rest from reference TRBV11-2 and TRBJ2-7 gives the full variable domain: EAGVAQSPRYKIIEKRQSVAFWCNPISGHATLYWYQQILGQGPKLLIQFQNNGVVDDSQLPKDRFSAERLKGVDSTLKIQPAKLEDSAVYLCASSPTLHTGEQYFGPGTRLTVT.

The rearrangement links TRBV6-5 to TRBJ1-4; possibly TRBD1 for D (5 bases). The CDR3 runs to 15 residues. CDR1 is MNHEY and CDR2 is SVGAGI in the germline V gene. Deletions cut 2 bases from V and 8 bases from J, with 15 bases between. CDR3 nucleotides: TGTGCCAGCAGTTACCGCGGACATACGGGCGAAAAACTGTTTTTT. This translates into CASSYRGHTGEKLFF.

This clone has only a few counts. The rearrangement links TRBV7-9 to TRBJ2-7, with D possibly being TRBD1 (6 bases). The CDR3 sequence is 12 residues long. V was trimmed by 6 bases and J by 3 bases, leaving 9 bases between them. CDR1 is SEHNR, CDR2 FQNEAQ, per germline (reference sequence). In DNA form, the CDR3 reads TGTGCCAGCAGAGGACAGCTCTACGAGCAGTACTTC. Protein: CASRGQLYEQYF.

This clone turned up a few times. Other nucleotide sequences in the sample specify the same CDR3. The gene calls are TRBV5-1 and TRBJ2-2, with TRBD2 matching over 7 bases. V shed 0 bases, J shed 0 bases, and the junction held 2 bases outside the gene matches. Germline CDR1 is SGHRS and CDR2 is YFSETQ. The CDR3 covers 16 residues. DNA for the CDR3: TGCGCCAGCAGCTTGGGGGGACTATCGAACACCGGGGAGCTGTTTTTT. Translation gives CASSLGGLSNTGELFF.